These 8 T cell receptor beta chains came from one sample sequenced in a study of CD8 T cells in cerebrospinal fluid in Alzheimer's disease. With the 10x single-cell sequencing reads reprocessed, TCRdb shows one record per CDR3 protein and no DNA. The sample table includes roughly 1,700 distinct CDR3 sequences. The material sequenced was cerebrospinal fluid. The receptors originated from a human donor with mild cognitive impairment.

This clonotype ranks as medium-sized in terms of frequency. The genes are TRBV7-6 and TRBJ2-1; TCRdb names TRBD2, which stays unverified in the absence of DNA. CDR1 and CDR2 (germline): SGHVS, FNYEAQ. CDR3 length equals 17 residues. This CDR3 reads CASSLGGTSGPAGEQFF.

By frequency, this clonotype is medium-sized. CDR3 region: CSARSGTEVTEKLFF. The V gene is TRBV20-1, the J gene TRBJ1-4; TCRdb outputs TRBD1, but without DNA this stays unchecked. Germline V gene sequence: CDR1 DFQATT, CDR2 SNEGSKA (reference sequence). The CDR3 runs to 15 residues.

V gene TRBV19 combines with J gene TRBJ1-2; TCRdb's assignment of TRBD1 cannot be checked, as there is no DNA. The CDR3 totals 14 residues. Per the germline V gene, CDR1 is LNHDA and CDR2 is SQIVND (reference sequence). CDR3 residues: CASSQQGAFYGYTF.

This clonotype is labeled medium-sized (0.01 to 0.1%) based on frequency. The gene calls are TRBV28 and TRBJ2-7. Germline-derived CDR1 and CDR2 are MDHEN and SYDVKM. This CDR3 is built from 12 residues. The chain's CDR3 is CAVRGSSYEQYF. Combining the CDR3 with reference TRBV28 and TRBJ2-7 gives the whole variable domain DVKVTQSSRYLVKRTGEKVFLECVQDMDHENMFWYRQDPGLGLRLIYFSYDVKMKEKGDIPEGYSVSREKKERFSLILESASTNQTSMYLCAVRGSSYEQYFGPGTRLTVT.

This clonotype registers medium-sized by frequency. The V call is TRBV5-6, the J call TRBJ1-2. The CDR3 is 13 amino acids. The V gene's germline CDR1 is SGHDT and CDR2 YYEEEE. CDR3 region: CASSLASLTGYTF.

This clonotype is medium-sized by frequency. The chain combines TRBV12-3 or TRBV12-4 with TRBJ1-5; the D call from TCRdb, TRBD1, cannot be confirmed without DNA. CDR3 length: 12 amino acids. The CDR3 loop reads CASSLPPQPQHF.

This clonotype is classed as medium-sized by frequency. This sequence joins TRBV28 and TRBJ2-1; TCRdb gives TRBD1 as the D gene, but with no DNA this cannot be confirmed. This CDR3 is built from 12 residues. Germline V gene lookup returns CDR1 MDHEN and CDR2 SYDVKM. CDR3 protein: CASSLGGSEQFF.

This clonotype is classed as medium-sized by frequency. The CDR3 loop is CSVRETGGYEQYF. This chain joins TRBV29-1 and TRBJ2-7; TCRdb designates TRBD1, a call that cannot be tested without DNA. Looked up from germline, CDR1 is SQVTM and CDR2 is ANQGSEA. The CDR3 totals 13 residues.